This T cell receptor (beta chain) was identified during a study of cytomegalovirus exposure and HLA in healthy donors. Study summary: Earlier findings included roughly 100 million unique TCR beta sequences obtained from about 179 million T cells.

Germline V CDR1 and CDR2: MDHEN, SYDVKM. This CDR3 has 14 amino acids. V trimming: 3 bases; J trimming: 7 bases; junction bases outside the gene matches: 8. For this clone: The target antigen is unknown.

General observations from the study: It was taken for granted in presence/absence analyses that sequencing depth across donors was roughly uniform. For cytomegalovirus status, the classifier reportedly gave diagnoses with high specificity and sensitivity.

The primer mix had 60 Vbeta and 13 Jbeta primers. Repertoires were generated with immunoSEQ multiplex PCR, while TCRdb's copy carries only in-frame clones and drops some. The sample shows some 120,000 clones, 77% of them seen only once. The chain links TRBV28 to TRBJ1-2, with 7 bases aligning to TRBD1. This TCR came from a woman aged 35 to 49 in good health and CMV-seropositive. The sample consisted of PBMCs. The DNA for the CDR3 is TGTGCCAGCAGTTTGGTAGGGGGCGTCGGTGGCTACACCTTC. Translated, it gives CASSLVGGVGGYTF.